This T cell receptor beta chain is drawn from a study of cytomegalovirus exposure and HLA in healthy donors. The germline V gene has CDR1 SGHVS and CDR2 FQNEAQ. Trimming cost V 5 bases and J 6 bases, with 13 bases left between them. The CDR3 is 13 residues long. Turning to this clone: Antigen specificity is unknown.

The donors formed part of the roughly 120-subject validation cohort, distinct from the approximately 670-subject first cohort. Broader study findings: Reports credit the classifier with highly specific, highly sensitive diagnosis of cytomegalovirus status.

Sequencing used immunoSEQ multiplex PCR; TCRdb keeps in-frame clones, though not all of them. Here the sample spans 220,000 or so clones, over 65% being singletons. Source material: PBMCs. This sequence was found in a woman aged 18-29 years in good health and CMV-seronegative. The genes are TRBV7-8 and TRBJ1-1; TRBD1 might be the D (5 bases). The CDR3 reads CASSLRGRAEAFF. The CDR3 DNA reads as TGTGCCAGCAGCCTACGGGGCCGGGCTGAAGCTTTCTTT.